The rows below give T cell receptor beta chains drawn from one sample of a study of beta chain features in type 1 diabetes. Data came from immunoSEQ multiplex PCR; TCRdb stores just in-frame clones and leaves some out. This table holds approximately 250,000 clones, 9.5% to 13% found once. The sample was naive CD4+ T cells from blood. All receptors derive from a man younger than 45 with type 1 diabetes. Both conserved end residues are part of each CDR3. The D gene is left open where the match is weak. The size of a clone is reported for some rows only, either as once, few or many, or as a class for expanded clones.

>TRBV12-5|few|.|TRBJ2-7
TGTGCTAGTGGTTTGAAAGGGGATGAGCAGTACTTC
CASGLKGDEQYF
>TRBV4-2|few|TRBD1|TRBJ2-7
TGTGCCAGCAGCCAAGAAAGATTAGGGCAGGGGGTCAACGAGCAGTACTTC
CASSQERLGQGVNEQYF
>TRBV5-6|few|TRBD1|TRBJ1-1
TGTGCCAGCAGGTTACAGGGGGGCACTGAAGCTTTCTTT
CASRLQGGTEAFF
>TRBV5-1|few|.|TRBJ1-2
TGCGCCAGCAGCTTGGGCAGAAACTATGGCTACACCTTC
CASSLGRNYGYTF
>TRBV19|few|TRBD1|TRBJ1-5
TGTGCCAGTAGTTCCCCCCCCGGGACAGGGATCAATCAGCCCCAGCATTTT
CASSSPPGTGINQPQHF
>TRBV29-1|.|.|TRBJ2-3
TGCAGCGTTGAAACAGGGCCCACAGATACGCAGTATTTT
CSVETGPTDTQYF
>TRBV25-1|.|.|TRBJ2-7
TGTGCCAGCAGTGAACGCTACGAGCAGTACTTC
CASSERYEQYF
>TRBV7-2|.|.|TRBJ1-3
TGTGCCAGCAGCCCCGTCTGGAGGGGAGAAAACACCATATATTTT
CASSPVWRGENTIYF
>TRBV28|few|TRBD1|TRBJ1-2
TGTGCCACGTATTTTTACGACAGGGCTGGCTACACCTTC
CATYFYDRAGYTF
>TRBV13|few|TRBD1|TRBJ1-6
TGTGCCAGCAGCTTAGGCAGGACAGGGGGTATCGGTTCACCCCTCCACTTT
CASSLGRTGGIGSPLHF
>TRBV11-2|.|.|TRBJ1-2
TGTGCCAGCAGCTCCTTTAACTATGGCTACACCTTC
CASSSFNYGYTF
>TRBV5-1|few|TRBD2|TRBJ2-1
TGCGCCAGCAGCGCCTCCTTGACTAGCGGGGGGCTTAATGAGCAGTTCTTC
CASSASLTSGGLNEQFF
>TRBV15|.|.|TRBJ2-5
TGTGCCACCAGCAGGTCTCCAGAAGAGACCCAGTACTTC
CATSRSPEETQYF
>TRBV4-2|.|TRBD2|TRBJ2-1
TGTGCCAGCAGCCAAGATGGCCTAGCGGACTACAATGAGCAGTTCTTC
CASSQDGLADYNEQFF